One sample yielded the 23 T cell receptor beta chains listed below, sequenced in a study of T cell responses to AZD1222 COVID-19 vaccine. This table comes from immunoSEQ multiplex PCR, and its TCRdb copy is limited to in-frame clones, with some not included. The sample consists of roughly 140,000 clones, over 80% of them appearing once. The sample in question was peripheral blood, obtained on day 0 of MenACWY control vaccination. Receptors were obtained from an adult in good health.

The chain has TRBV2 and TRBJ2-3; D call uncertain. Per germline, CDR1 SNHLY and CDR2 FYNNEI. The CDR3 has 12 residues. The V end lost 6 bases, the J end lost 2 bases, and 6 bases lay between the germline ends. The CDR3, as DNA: TGTGCCAGCAGCCGCATCACAGATACGCAGTATTTT. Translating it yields CASSRITDTQYF.

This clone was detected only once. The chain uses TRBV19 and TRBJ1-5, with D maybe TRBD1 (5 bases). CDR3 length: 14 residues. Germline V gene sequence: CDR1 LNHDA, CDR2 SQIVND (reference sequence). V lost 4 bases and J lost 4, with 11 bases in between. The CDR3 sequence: CASSTLGGNQPQHF. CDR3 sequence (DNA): TGTGCCAGTAGTACCTTGGGGGGAAATCAGCCCCAGCATTTT. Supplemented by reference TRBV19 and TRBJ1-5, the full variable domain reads DGGITQSPKYLFRKEGQNVTLSCEQNLNHDAMYWYRQDPGQGLRLIYYSQIVNDFQKGDIAEGYSVSREKKESFPLTVTSAQKNPTAFYLCASSTLGGNQPQHFGDGTRLSIL.

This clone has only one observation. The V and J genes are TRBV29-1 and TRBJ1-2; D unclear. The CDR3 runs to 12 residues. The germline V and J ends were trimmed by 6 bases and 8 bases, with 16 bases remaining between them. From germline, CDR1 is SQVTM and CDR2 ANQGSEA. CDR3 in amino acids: CSVPTRPLGYTF. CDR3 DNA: TGCAGCGTGCCCACTAGGCCCCTAGGCTACACCTTC. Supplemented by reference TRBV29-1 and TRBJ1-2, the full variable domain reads SAVISQKPSRDICQRGTSLTIQCQVDSQVTMMFWYRQQPGQSLTLIATANQGSEATYESGFVIDKFPISRPNLTFSTLTVSNMSPEDSSIYLCSVPTRPLGYTFGSGTRLTVV.

CDR3 bases: TGTGCCACCAGTGATCCTGAGGTCCCCGGTAAACAAGAGACCCAGTACTTC. Residues: CATSDPEVPGKQETQYF. This chain uses TRBV24-1 with TRBJ2-5; D remains unclear. V was shortened by 3 bases and J by 2 bases, with 18 bases between the two germline ends. The CDR3 spans 17 residues. Germline V gives CDR1 KGHDR, CDR2 SFDVKD.

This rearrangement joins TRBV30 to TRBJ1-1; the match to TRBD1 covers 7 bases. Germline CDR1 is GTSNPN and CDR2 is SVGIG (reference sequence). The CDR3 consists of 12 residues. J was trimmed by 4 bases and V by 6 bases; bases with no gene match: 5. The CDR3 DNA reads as TGTGCCTGTAAGACAGGGTTCACTGAAGCTTTCTTT. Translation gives CACKTGFTEAFF.

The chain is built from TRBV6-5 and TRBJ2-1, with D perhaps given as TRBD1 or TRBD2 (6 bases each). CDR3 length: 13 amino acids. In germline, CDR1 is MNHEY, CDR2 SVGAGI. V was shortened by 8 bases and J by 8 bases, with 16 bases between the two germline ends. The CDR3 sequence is CASLVGGRDEQFF. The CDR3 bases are TGTGCCAGCCTCGTCGGGGGCAGGGATGAGCAGTTCTTC.

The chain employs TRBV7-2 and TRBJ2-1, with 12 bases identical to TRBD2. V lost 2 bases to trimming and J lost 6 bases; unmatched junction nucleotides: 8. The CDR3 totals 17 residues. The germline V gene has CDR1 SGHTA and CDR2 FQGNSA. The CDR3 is CASSLSPSSGRANEQFF. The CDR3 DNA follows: TGTGCCAGCAGCTTAAGCCCTTCTAGCGGGAGGGCCAATGAGCAGTTCTTC.

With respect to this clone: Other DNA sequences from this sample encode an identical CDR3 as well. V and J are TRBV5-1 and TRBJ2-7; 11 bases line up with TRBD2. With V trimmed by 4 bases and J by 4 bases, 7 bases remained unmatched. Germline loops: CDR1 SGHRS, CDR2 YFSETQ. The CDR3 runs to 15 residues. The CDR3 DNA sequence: TGCGCCAGCAGCCGGGGGACTAGCGGTACTTACGAGCAGTACTTC. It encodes CASSRGTSGTYEQYF.

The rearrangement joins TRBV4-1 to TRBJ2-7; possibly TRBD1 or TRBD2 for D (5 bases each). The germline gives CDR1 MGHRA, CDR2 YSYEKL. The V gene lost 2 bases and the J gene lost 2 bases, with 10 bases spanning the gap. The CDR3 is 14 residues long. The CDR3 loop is CASSQSPGPYEQYF. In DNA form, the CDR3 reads TGCGCCAGCAGCCAATCACCGGGGCCCTACGAGCAGTACTTC.

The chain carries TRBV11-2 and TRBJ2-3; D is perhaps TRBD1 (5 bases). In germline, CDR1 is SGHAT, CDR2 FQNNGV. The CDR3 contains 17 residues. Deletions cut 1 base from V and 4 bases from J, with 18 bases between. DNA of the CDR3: TGTGCCAGCAGCTTAGGGGTTCTGTCAGGGCGTGCAGATACGCAGTATTTT. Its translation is CASSLGVLSGRADTQYF. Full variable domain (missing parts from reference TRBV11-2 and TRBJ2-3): EAGVAQSPRYKIIEKRQSVAFWCNPISGHATLYWYQQILGQGPKLLIQFQNNGVVDDSQLPKDRFSAERLKGVDSTLKIQPAKLEDSAVYLCASSLGVLSGRADTQYFGPGTRLTVL.

The CDR3 nucleotides read TGTGCCAGCTCGCAGGGACAGGGGGCCTACGAGCAGTACTTC. Protein sequence: CASSQGQGAYEQYF. J is TRBJ2-7 and V is TRBV18, with TRBD1 matching 11 bases. This CDR3 is 14 amino acids long. Germline CDR1 and CDR2: KGHSH and LQKENI. V gave up 6 bases and J gave up 2 bases; unmatched junction bases: 3.

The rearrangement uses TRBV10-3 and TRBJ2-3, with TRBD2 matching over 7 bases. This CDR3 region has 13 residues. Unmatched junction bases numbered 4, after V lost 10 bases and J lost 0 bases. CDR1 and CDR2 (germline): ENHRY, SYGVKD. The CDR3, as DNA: TGTGCCACGAGCGGGATTAGCACAGATACGCAGTATTTT. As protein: CATSGISTDTQYF.

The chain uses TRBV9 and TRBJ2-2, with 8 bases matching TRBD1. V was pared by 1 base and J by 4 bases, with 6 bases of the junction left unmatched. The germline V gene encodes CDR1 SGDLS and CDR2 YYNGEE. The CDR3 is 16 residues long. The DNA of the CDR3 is TGTGCCAGCAGCGTACGGGGACAGGCGATCACCGGGGAGCTGTTTTTT. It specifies CASSVRGQAITGELFF.

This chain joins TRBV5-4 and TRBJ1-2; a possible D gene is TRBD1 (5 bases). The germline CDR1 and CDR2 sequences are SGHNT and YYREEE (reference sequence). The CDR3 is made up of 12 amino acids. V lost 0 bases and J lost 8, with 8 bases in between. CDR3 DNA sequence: TGTGCCAGCAGCTTGGTGGGGCGAGGCTACACCTTC. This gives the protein CASSLVGRGYTF.

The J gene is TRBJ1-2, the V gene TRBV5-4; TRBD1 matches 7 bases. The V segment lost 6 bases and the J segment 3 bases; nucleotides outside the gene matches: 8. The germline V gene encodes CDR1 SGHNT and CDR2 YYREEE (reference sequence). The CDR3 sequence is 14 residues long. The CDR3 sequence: CASKIQGTYYGYTF. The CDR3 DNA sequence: TGTGCCAGCAAGATACAGGGGACTTACTATGGCTACACCTTC.

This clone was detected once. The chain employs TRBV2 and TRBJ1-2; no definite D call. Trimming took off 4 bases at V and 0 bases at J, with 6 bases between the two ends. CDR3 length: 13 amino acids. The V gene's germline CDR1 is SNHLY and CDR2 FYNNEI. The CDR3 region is CASSAPANYGYTF. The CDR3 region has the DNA TGTGCCAGCAGTGCCCCAGCTAACTATGGCTACACCTTC.

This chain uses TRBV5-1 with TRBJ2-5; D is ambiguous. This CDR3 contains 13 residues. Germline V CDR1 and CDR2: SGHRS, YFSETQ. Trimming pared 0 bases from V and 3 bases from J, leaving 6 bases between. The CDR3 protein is CASSLEGKETQYF. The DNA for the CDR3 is TGCGCCAGCAGCTTGGAGGGAAAAGAGACCCAGTACTTC.

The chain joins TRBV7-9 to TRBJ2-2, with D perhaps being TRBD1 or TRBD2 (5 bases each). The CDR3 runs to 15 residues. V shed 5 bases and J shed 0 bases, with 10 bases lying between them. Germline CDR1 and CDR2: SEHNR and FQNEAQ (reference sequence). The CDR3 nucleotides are TGTGCCAGCAGCAGGGACGTTTCGAACACCGGGGAGCTGTTTTTT. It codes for CASSRDVSNTGELFF.

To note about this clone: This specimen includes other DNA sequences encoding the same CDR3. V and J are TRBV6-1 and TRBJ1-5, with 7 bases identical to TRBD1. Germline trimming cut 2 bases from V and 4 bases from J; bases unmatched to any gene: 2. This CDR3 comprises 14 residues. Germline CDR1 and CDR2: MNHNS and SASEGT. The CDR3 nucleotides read TGTGCCAGCAGTGAAACACAGGGGAATCAGCCCCAGCATTTT. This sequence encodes CASSETQGNQPQHF.

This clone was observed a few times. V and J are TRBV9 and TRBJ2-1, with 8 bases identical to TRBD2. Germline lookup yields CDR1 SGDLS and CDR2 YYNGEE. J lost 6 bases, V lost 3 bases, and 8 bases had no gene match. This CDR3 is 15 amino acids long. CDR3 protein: CASSAHVAGTNEQFF. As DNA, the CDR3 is TGTGCCAGCAGCGCCCATGTAGCGGGAACCAATGAGCAGTTCTTC.

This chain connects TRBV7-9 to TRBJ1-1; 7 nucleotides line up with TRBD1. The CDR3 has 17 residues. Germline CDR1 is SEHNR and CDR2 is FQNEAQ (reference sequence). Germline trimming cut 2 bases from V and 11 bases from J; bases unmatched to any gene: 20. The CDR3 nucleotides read TGTGCCAGCAGCTTATTGACAGGGAAGTATGCGGGCCTTCGGGCTTTCTTT. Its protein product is CASSLLTGKYAGLRAFF.

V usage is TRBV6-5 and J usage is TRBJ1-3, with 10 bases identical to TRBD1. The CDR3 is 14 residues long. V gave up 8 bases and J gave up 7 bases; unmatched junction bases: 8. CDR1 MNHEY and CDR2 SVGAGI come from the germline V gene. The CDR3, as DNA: TGTGCCAGCGGGACAGGGGAAATGAGCAACACCATATATTTT. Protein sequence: CASGTGEMSNTIYF.

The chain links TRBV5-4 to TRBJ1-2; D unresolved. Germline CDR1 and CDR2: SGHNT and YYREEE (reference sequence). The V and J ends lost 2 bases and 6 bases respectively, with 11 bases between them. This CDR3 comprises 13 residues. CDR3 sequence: CASSLVMQDGYTF. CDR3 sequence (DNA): TGTGCCAGCAGCTTAGTTATGCAGGATGGCTACACCTTC. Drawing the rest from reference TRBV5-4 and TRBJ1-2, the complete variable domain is ETGVTQSPTHLIKTRGQQVTLRCSSQSGHNTVSWYQQALGQGPQFIFQYYREEENGRGNFPPRFSGLQFPNYSSELNVNALELDDSALYLCASSLVMQDGYTFGSGTRLTVV.